The rows below give T cell receptor beta chains drawn from one sample of a study of PD-L1 blockade in urothelial cancer. Method: immunoSEQ multiplex PCR; TCRdb's copy keeps in-frame clones and lacks some. Among 70,000 or so clones listed, roughly 90% were seen once. This specimen consisted of PBMCs, obtained around atezolizumab (anti-PD-L1) treatment. The receptors come from a man between 65 and 85 years old with urothelial cancer. The CDR3 runs from the conserved cysteine through the conserved F or W. D genes are given only for firm matches. Some rows mark clone size as missing; the rest say once, few, many or name a class of expanded clone.

D gene	J gene	V gene	clone size	CDR3 protein	CDR3 DNA
NA	TRBJ2-7	TRBV4-1	NA	CASSQEEGYEQYF	TGCGCCAGCAGCCAAGAAGAGGGCTACGAGCAGTACTTC
NA	TRBJ2-1	TRBV11-2	NA	CASSLEQNNEQFF	TGTGCCAGCAGCTTAGAACAGAACAATGAGCAGTTCTTC
TRBD1	TRBJ2-1	TRBV5-1	NA	CASQRPGQGYNEQFF	TGCGCCAGCCAACGTCCGGGACAGGGCTACAATGAGCAGTTCTTC
TRBD1	TRBJ2-7	TRBV18	NA	CASSLTGTGVMEQYF	TGTGCCAGCTCATTAACCGGGACAGGGGTAATGGAGCAGTACTTC
NA	TRBJ1-5	TRBV28	NA	CASVRTGSNQPQHF	TGTGCCAGCGTCAGGACTGGGTCAAATCAGCCCCAGCATTTT
NA	TRBJ2-2	TRBV19	NA	CASSITGTNTGELFF	TGTGCCAGTAGTATCACCGGGACGAACACCGGGGAGCTGTTTTTT
NA	TRBJ2-3	TRBV9	NA	CASSPSGGGTDTQYF	TGTGCCAGCAGCCCCTCGGGCGGGGGCACAGATACGCAGTATTTT
TRBD1	TRBJ1-2	TRBV28	once	CASSVTGALNYGYTF	TGTGCCAGCAGTGTGACAGGGGCCCTCAACTATGGCTACACCTTC
NA	TRBJ2-3	TRBV9	NA	CASSPTPGRTDTQYF	TGTGCCAGCAGCCCCACGCCAGGGCGCACAGATACGCAGTATTTT
TRBD1	TRBJ2-7	TRBV5-4	once	CASSEGQGSSHEQYF	TGTGCCAGCAGCGAGGGACAGGGGTCTTCCCACGAGCAGTACTTC
TRBD2	TRBJ2-1	TRBV10-2	NA	CASSGGREASYNEQFF	TGCGCCAGCAGTGGAGGCCGGGAGGCTTCCTACAATGAGCAGTTCTTC
NA	TRBJ1-2	TRBV6-1	NA	CASSEVGNSGYGYTF	TGTGCCAGCAGTGAAGTTGGAAACTCAGGCTATGGCTACACCTTC
NA	TRBJ1-5	TRBV30	NA	CAWTSGLDQPQHF	TGTGCCTGGACATCCGGGTTGGATCAGCCCCAGCATTTT
NA	TRBJ2-2	TRBV5-1	NA	CASSLGRSTGELFF	TGCGCCAGCAGCTTGGGTAGGAGCACCGGGGAGCTGTTTTTT
TRBD2	TRBJ2-3	TRBV7-9	NA	CASSLGGSSDTQYF	TGTGCCAGCAGCTTAGGCGGGAGCTCAGATACGCAGTATTTT
NA	TRBJ1-2	TRBV6-6	NA	CASSYNRDYGYTF	TGTGCCAGCAGTTACAACAGGGACTATGGCTACACCTTC
NA	TRBJ1-2	TRBV6-6	few	CASSSGGGANYGYTF	TGTGCCAGCAGTTCGGGGGGGGGAGCTAACTATGGCTACACCTTC
TRBD2	TRBJ2-2	TRBV6-6	NA	CASSYVAGANTGELFF	TGTGCCAGCAGTTATGTAGCGGGAGCCAACACCGGGGAGCTGTTTTTT
NA	TRBJ2-6	TRBV5-1	NA	CASSLRPSSGANVLTF	TGCGCCAGCAGCTTGCGTCCGTCCTCTGGGGCCAACGTCCTGACTTTC
TRBD2	TRBJ2-2	TRBV30	NA	CAWGDGGLAGYTGELFF	TGTGCCTGGGGGGACGGGGGACTAGCGGGATACACCGGGGAGCTGTTTTTT
NA	TRBJ2-2	TRBV10-2	NA	CASSQPGLSTGELFF	TGCGCCAGCAGCCAGCCAGGGTTGAGCACCGGGGAGCTGTTTTTT
NA	TRBJ2-1	TRBV15	NA	CATSRPGQKQFF	TGTGCCACCAGCAGACCGGGACAAAAGCAGTTCTTC
NA	TRBJ2-7	TRBV27	NA	CASSLVGYPGNHEQYF	TGTGCCAGCAGTTTGGTAGGCTACCCCGGGAACCACGAGCAGTACTTC
TRBD1	TRBJ2-2	TRBV6-1	NA	CASSGQGAVSTGELFF	TGTGCCAGCAGTGGACAGGGGGCTGTTTCGACCGGGGAGCTGTTTTTT
TRBD2	TRBJ2-1	TRBV9	NA	CASSELISGRASNEQFF	TGTGCCAGCAGCGAACTCATTAGCGGGAGGGCCTCAAATGAGCAGTTCTTC
NA	TRBJ2-3	TRBV6-1	NA	CASSDPRSQGGPTDTQYF	TGTGCCAGCAGTGACCCTAGGTCCCAGGGTGGACCCACAGATACGCAGTATTTT
NA	TRBJ2-7	TRBV7-9	NA	CASSLVAYEQYF	TGTGCCAGCAGCTTAGTAGCGTACGAGCAGTACTTC
TRBD1	TRBJ1-1	TRBV5-1	NA	CASALDTGGGTEAFF	TGCGCCAGCGCCCTCGATACAGGGGGCGGGACTGAAGCTTTCTTT
TRBD1	TRBJ2-1	TRBV5-1	NA	CASSLQGDMSNEQFF	TGCGCCAGCAGCTTGCAGGGGGACATGTCCAATGAGCAGTTCTTC
NA	TRBJ1-2	TRBV5-8	few	CASSSDGLFGYTF	TGTGCCAGCAGCTCGGACGGACTGTTTGGCTACACCTTC
TRBD2	TRBJ2-7	TRBV11-2	NA	CASSSLAELGYEQYF	TGTGCCAGCAGCTCCCTAGCGGAATTGGGGTACGAGCAGTACTTC
TRBD2	TRBJ2-7	TRBV28	NA	CASSLPAGGSGYEQYF	TGTGCCAGCAGTTTACCCGCGGGAGGTTCGGGATACGAGCAGTACTTC
NA	TRBJ2-7	TRBV6-4	NA	CASRDIQGISYEQYF	TGTGCCAGCAGGGACATCCAGGGGATCTCCTACGAGCAGTACTTC
NA	TRBJ1-5	TRBV6-6	once	CASSYRGSNQPQHF	TGTGCCAGCAGTTACAGGGGGTCCAATCAGCCCCAGCATTTT
NA	TRBJ2-1	TRBV4-1	NA	CASSQDPASNYNEQFF	TGCGCCAGCAGCCAAGATCCGGCTAGCAACTACAATGAGCAGTTCTTC
NA	TRBJ2-7	TRBV2	NA	CASSDPGTPPYEQYF	TGTGCCAGCAGTGACCCCGGGACTCCCCCCTACGAGCAGTACTTC
NA	TRBJ2-1	TRBV11-1	NA	CASSLDRGSYNEQFF	TGTGCCAGCAGCTTGGACCGGGGTTCCTACAATGAGCAGTTCTTC
NA	TRBJ1-5	TRBV7-8	NA	CASSPDLGRPQHF	TGTGCCAGCAGCCCCGACCTGGGGAGGCCCCAGCATTTT
NA	TRBJ1-2	TRBV28	NA	CASRPGQFRYGYTF	TGTGCCAGCAGACCCGGACAGTTCCGCTATGGCTACACCTTC
NA	TRBJ2-7	TRBV7-9	NA	CASSLRGSGEQYF	TGTGCCAGCAGCTTAAGGGGGAGCGGCGAGCAGTACTTC
NA	TRBJ1-6	TRBV6-6	NA	CASSYGRQGNSPLHF	TGTGCCAGCAGTTACGGGCGTCAGGGGAATTCACCCCTCCACTTT
NA	TRBJ2-1	TRBV11-2	NA	CASSFGYRGYNEQFF	TGTGCCAGCAGCTTCGGTTACCGGGGCTACAATGAGCAGTTCTTC
NA	TRBJ1-4	TRBV11-2	NA	CASSQGVAGPSEKLFF	TGTGCCAGCAGCCAAGGGGTGGCAGGGCCGAGTGAAAAACTGTTTTTT
NA	TRBJ2-7	TRBV18	NA	CASSPREGVYEQYF	TGTGCCAGCTCACCACGGGAAGGGGTATACGAGCAGTACTTC
TRBD2	TRBJ2-2	TRBV13	NA	CASSPASGLAGAGTGELFF	TGTGCCAGCAGCCCGGCCTCGGGACTAGCGGGAGCCGGGACCGGGGAGCTGTTTTTT
NA	TRBJ2-3	TRBV2	NA	CASRAYGGSTDTQYF	TGTGCCAGCAGAGCTTATGGCGGGAGCACAGATACGCAGTATTTT
NA	TRBJ1-1	TRBV6-5	NA	CASSYTWGQDTEAFF	TGTGCCAGCAGTTACACTTGGGGGCAAGACACTGAAGCTTTCTTT
NA	TRBJ1-2	TRBV29-1	NA	CSAEPQGQNYGYTF	TGCAGCGCCGAGCCCCAAGGACAGAACTATGGCTACACCTTC
NA	TRBJ2-3	TRBV5-1	NA	CASSFLPPEALTTDTQYF	TGCGCCAGCAGTTTTCTACCGCCAGAGGCCCTGACCACAGATACGCAGTATTTT
TRBD2	TRBJ2-2	TRBV9	NA	CASSVEVAGGSGELFF	TGTGCCAGCAGCGTAGAAGTGGCGGGAGGGTCTGGGGAGCTGTTTTTT
TRBD1	TRBJ1-2	TRBV28	NA	CASSLPTGGQGYTF	TGTGCCAGCAGTTTGCCGACAGGGGGTCAGGGCTACACCTTC
NA	TRBJ2-7	TRBV5-1	NA	CASSLEARTFPYEQYF	TGCGCCAGCAGCTTGGAGGCCCGGACATTTCCCTACGAGCAGTACTTC
TRBD2	TRBJ2-7	TRBV7-9	NA	CASSNLPGLADSYEQYF	TGTGCCAGCAGCAATCTACCGGGACTAGCGGATTCCTACGAGCAGTACTTC
NA	TRBJ2-7	TRBV29-1	NA	CSVRQGVHEQYF	TGCAGCGTTCGCCAGGGTGTCCACGAGCAGTACTTC
TRBD2	TRBJ2-1	TRBV28	NA	CASSWLAGRNEQFF	TGTGCCAGCAGTTGGTTAGCGGGGCGAAATGAGCAGTTCTTC